The 22 T cell receptor beta chains given below trace back to one sample, sequenced in a study of shared clonotypes between healthy human individuals. The method was immunoSEQ multiplex PCR; TCRdb's version includes in-frame clones alone and lacks a portion of them. The sample has around 2.1 million clones, 90% to 96% seen once. Material for sequencing was naive CD4+ T cells sorted from blood. As for subset: CD45RA+ positively selected. These receptor sequences come from a man between 18 and 29 years old in good health.

This chain joins TRBV7-6 and TRBJ2-7, with unresolved D. Germline CDR1 and CDR2: SGHVS and FNYEAQ. The CDR3 loop spans 11 amino acids. V lost 3 bases and J 7 bases, leaving 7 bases between the germline ends. Here the CDR3 DNA reads TGTGCCAGCAGCTTTAAACGTGAGCAGTACTTC. Translated, it gives CASSFKREQYF.

CDR3: CASSTGAGSNQPQHF. The DNA of the CDR3 is TGTGCCAGTAGTACTGGGGCGGGTAGCAATCAGCCCCAGCATTTT. The J gene is TRBJ1-5, the V gene TRBV19; tentatively, D is TRBD1 (5 bases). The CDR3 consists of 15 residues. V lost 4 bases to trimming and J lost 0 bases, with 10 bases between them. Per the germline V gene, CDR1 is LNHDA and CDR2 is SQIVND (reference sequence).

The V call is TRBV7-9, the J call TRBJ1-2; D not certain. Trimming shortened V by 5 bases and J by 7 bases, and 14 bases separated the two germline ends. Per the germline V gene, CDR1 is SEHNR and CDR2 is FQNEAQ (reference sequence). The CDR3 is 13 residues long. The CDR3 loop is CASSRDTFGGYTF. Written as DNA, the CDR3 is TGTGCCAGCAGCCGAGACACTTTCGGTGGCTACACCTTC.

The chain couples TRBV5-1 to TRBJ1-1; maybe TRBD1 (5 bases). Trimming took off 0 bases at V and 6 bases at J, with 12 bases between the two ends. There are 14 residues in the CDR3. Germline-derived CDR1 and CDR2 are SGHRS and YFSETQ. The CDR3 bases are TGCGCCAGCAGCTTGGAGTCCAGGGTCGCTGAAGCTTTCTTT. This gives the protein CASSLESRVAEAFF.

The gene calls are TRBV6-1 and TRBJ2-7, with 7 nucleotides matching TRBD1. Germline V gene lookup returns CDR1 MNHNS and CDR2 SASEGT. V shed 6 bases, J shed 4 bases, and the junction held 9 bases outside the gene matches. The CDR3 runs 14 residues. The chain's CDR3 is CASRGRDSQYEQYF. The CDR3 DNA reads as TGTGCCAGCAGGGGCAGGGACAGCCAATACGAGCAGTACTTC.

This chain joins TRBV30 and TRBJ2-2; D might be TRBD2 (5 bases). Germline V gene data show CDR1 as GTSNPN and CDR2 as SVGIG (reference sequence). V was trimmed by 0 bases and J by 7 bases, leaving 12 bases between them. The CDR3 has 14 amino acids. Here the CDR3 DNA reads TGTGCCTGGAGTGTATACGGGAAGGGCGGGGAGCTGTTTTTT. Protein sequence: CAWSVYGKGGELFF.

V is TRBV4-1 and J is TRBJ2-7; tentative D call: TRBD1 (6 bases). Trimming took 0 bases from V and 2 from J, leaving 14 bases between them. The germline gives CDR1 MGHRA, CDR2 YSYEKL. The CDR3 has 16 amino acids. The CDR3 here is CASSQDVGASTYEQYF. The CDR3 region has the DNA TGCGCCAGCAGCCAAGATGTGGGGGCTTCTACCTACGAGCAGTACTTC.

This chain links TRBV9 with TRBJ2-3; TRBD2 matches at 7 bases. J gave up 7 bases and V 0 bases, and 14 bases lay outside the gene matches. Germline V gene sequence: CDR1 SGDLS, CDR2 YYNGEE. This CDR3 is built from 17 residues. In DNA form, the CDR3 reads TGTGCCAGCAGCGTAGGTCTCCTAGCGGAGGCGGGTCATACGCAGTATTTT. Translation gives CASSVGLLAEAGHTQYF. Combining the CDR3 with reference TRBV9 and TRBJ2-3 gives the whole variable domain DSGVTQTPKHLITATGQRVTLRCSPRSGDLSVYWYQQSLDQGLQFLIQYYNGEERAKGNILERFSAQQFPDLHSELNLSSLELGDSALYFCASSVGLLAEAGHTQYFGPGTRLTVL.

V and J are TRBV5-6 and TRBJ1-1; D is possibly TRBD1 (5 bases). CDR1 is SGHDT, CDR2 YYEEEE, per germline. The CDR3 length is 15 residues. V gave up 3 bases and J gave up 1 base, with 13 bases separating them. The CDR3, as DNA: TGTGCCAGCAGCTGGGGGTTTAAGACGAACACTGAAGCTTTCTTT. Translation: CASSWGFKTNTEAFF.

The chain joins TRBV4-1 to TRBJ2-1; D possibly corresponds to TRBD1 (5 bases). Trimming took off 1 base at V and 5 bases at J, with 21 bases between the two ends. Germline V gene data show CDR1 as MGHRA and CDR2 as YSYEKL. The CDR3 sequence is 18 residues long. The DNA of the CDR3 is TGCGCCAGCAGCCAAGTTTTTGGGGCCCGGACGGTCGACAATGAGCAGTTCTTC. Translating gives CASSQVFGARTVDNEQFF.

The chain links TRBV10-1 to TRBJ1-1; D unresolved. With 5 bases removed from V and 7 bases from J, the gap between germline ends came to 11 bases. Germline values: CDR1 WNHNN, CDR2 SYGVQD (reference sequence). The CDR3 extends over 12 amino acids. The CDR3 DNA reads TGCGCCAGCAGTCCAAAGCTGGGTGAAGCTTTCTTT. Translating gives CASSPKLGEAFF.

This sequence joins TRBV28 and TRBJ2-3; 9 bases agree with TRBD2. The V segment lost 6 bases and the J segment 1 base; nucleotides outside the gene matches: 2. The CDR3 totals 14 residues. CDR1 is MDHEN, CDR2 SYDVKM, per germline. CDR3 sequence: CASRAGGGTDTQYF. CDR3 sequence (DNA): TGTGCCAGCAGAGCGGGGGGTGGCACAGATACGCAGTATTTT.

The rearrangement joins TRBV5-1 to TRBJ1-1, with D tentatively TRBD1 (5 bases). The V gene lost 2 bases and the J gene lost 5 bases, with 16 bases spanning the gap. This CDR3 comprises 15 residues. Germline loops: CDR1 SGHRS, CDR2 YFSETQ. The CDR3 nucleotides are TGCGCCAGCAGCTTTAACCAGGCAGGGAGTACTGAAGCTTTCTTT. Translating gives CASSFNQAGSTEAFF.

This clone was found once. This chain links TRBV9 with TRBJ2-5, with D possibly matching TRBD2 (5 bases). Germline CDR1 SGDLS, CDR2 YYNGEE. The ends were cut back, 2 bases at V and 2 bases at J, with 13 bases in the middle. The CDR3 sequence is 15 residues long. The CDR3 spells CASSVRGILQETQYF. The DNA of the CDR3 is TGTGCCAGCAGCGTGAGAGGGATACTACAAGAGACCCAGTACTTC.

In the case of this clone: At one end the junction does not follow the germline gene, possibly because of a read error. V usage is TRBV2 and J usage is TRBJ2-3; D perhaps matches TRBD1 (5 bases). This CDR3 contains 15 residues. Germline V lookup: CDR1 SNHLY, CDR2 FYNNEI. The CDR3 sequence: CAGSLGAAGTDTQYF. The DNA of the CDR3 is TGTGCCGGCAGTCTAGGGGCCGCGGGCACAGATACGCAGTATTTT.

The chain links TRBV18 to TRBJ2-1; D assignment may be TRBD1 or TRBD2 (5 bases each). The CDR3 has 14 residues. With 2 bases removed from V and 6 bases from J, the gap between germline ends came to 11 bases. Germline CDR1 and CDR2: KGHSH and LQKENI. For the CDR3, the DNA is TGTGCCAGCTCACCATCGACGGGGCCCAATGAGCAGTTCTTC. It encodes CASSPSTGPNEQFF. Looking up the rest from reference TRBV18 and TRBJ2-1 gives the full variable domain: NAGVMQNPRHLVRRRGQEARLRCSPMKGHSHVYWYRQLPEEGLKFMVYLQKENIIDESGMPKERFSAEFPKEGPSILRIQQVVRGDSAAYFCASSPSTGPNEQFFGPGTRLTVL.

The chain couples TRBV6-6 to TRBJ2-1; D may be TRBD1 or TRBD2 (6 bases each). The germline V gene has CDR1 MNHNY and CDR2 SVGAGI (reference sequence). CDR3 length: 14 amino acids. V lost 2 bases and J lost 7, with 12 bases in between. DNA for the CDR3: TGTGCCAGCAGTTACGGGGGCGGAGGGAATGAGCAGTTCTTC. This sequence encodes CASSYGGGGNEQFF.

The count of this clone is one. V is TRBV7-2 and J is TRBJ2-5, with a possible D match to TRBD2 (5 bases). The germline V gene encodes CDR1 SGHTA and CDR2 FQGNSA. Trimming shortened V by 6 bases and J by 1 base, and 9 bases separated the two germline ends. The CDR3 consists of 13 residues. The CDR3 protein is CASRLGIQETQYF. The CDR3 nucleotides read TGTGCCAGCAGACTAGGAATCCAAGAGACCCAGTACTTC.

The V gene is TRBV30, the J gene TRBJ1-1; 7 positions agree with TRBD1. The CDR3 is 13 amino acids. Germline V gives CDR1 GTSNPN, CDR2 SVGIG (reference sequence). Trimming at V came to 4 bases and at J to 0 bases, leaving 2 bases not matched to a gene. The CDR3 is CAWTGTVNTEAFF. CDR3 coding DNA: TGTGCCTGGACCGGGACAGTGAACACTGAAGCTTTCTTT.

The gene calls are TRBV18 and TRBJ2-2, with D maybe TRBD2 (5 bases). V was cut by 0 bases and J by 4 bases, with 12 bases left in between. The germline V gene encodes CDR1 KGHSH and CDR2 LQKENI. The CDR3 runs 16 residues. The CDR3 protein is CASSPPASSGTGELFF. In DNA, the CDR3 is TGTGCCAGCTCACCACCGGCTAGCAGTGGCACCGGGGAGCTGTTTTTT.

The J gene is TRBJ1-6, the V gene TRBV2; TRBD1 matches 7 bases. The CDR3 spans 14 residues. Germline V gene data show CDR1 as SNHLY and CDR2 as FYNNEI. V lost 7 bases to trimming and J lost 9 bases; unmatched junction nucleotides: 9. CDR3 amino acids: CASMVPGQFSPLHF. The CDR3 coding sequence is TGTGCCAGCATGGTACCGGGACAGTTTTCACCCCTCCACTTT.

This clone was counted once. The chain employs TRBV6-5 and TRBJ1-5; D is undetermined. The CDR3 extends over 15 amino acids. CDR1 is MNHEY, CDR2 SVGAGI, per germline. Trimming took 0 bases from V and 0 from J, leaving 6 bases between them. The CDR3 coding sequence is TGTGCCAGCAGTTACTCACAACTTAGCAATCAGCCCCAGCATTTT. Translating it yields CASSYSQLSNQPQHF.